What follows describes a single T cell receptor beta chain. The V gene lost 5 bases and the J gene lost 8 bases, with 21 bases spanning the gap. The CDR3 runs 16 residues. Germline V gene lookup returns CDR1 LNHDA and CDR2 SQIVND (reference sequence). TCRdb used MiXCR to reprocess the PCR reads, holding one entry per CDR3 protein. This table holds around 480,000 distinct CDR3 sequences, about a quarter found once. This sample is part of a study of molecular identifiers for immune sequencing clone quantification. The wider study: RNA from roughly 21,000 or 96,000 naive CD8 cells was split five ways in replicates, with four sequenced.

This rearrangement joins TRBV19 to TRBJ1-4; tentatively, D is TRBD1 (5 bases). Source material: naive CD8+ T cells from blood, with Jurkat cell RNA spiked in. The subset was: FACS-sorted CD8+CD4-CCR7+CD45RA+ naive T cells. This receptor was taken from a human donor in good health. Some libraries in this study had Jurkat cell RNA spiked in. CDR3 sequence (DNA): TGTGCCAGTAGTTGGGGCTCCGGGACCCCGGGGGAAAAACTGTTTTTT. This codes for CASSWGSGTPGEKLFF. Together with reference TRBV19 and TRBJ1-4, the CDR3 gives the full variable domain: DGGITQSPKYLFRKEGQNVTLSCEQNLNHDAMYWYRQDPGQGLRLIYYSQIVNDFQKGDIAEGYSVSREKKESFPLTVTSAQKNPTAFYLCASSWGSGTPGEKLFFGSGTQLSVL.